This entry lists 18 T cell receptor beta chains sequenced from one sample in a study of CD8+CD57+ T cells in acquired aplastic anemia. Selection for sequencing was limited to patients who had shown CD8+CD57+ cell expansion by flow cytometry. It was genomic DNA that served as the template for profiling TCR beta VDJ and CDR3. TCRdb recomputed calls from the reads with MiXCR, one row per CDR3 protein. The table has 150,000 to 200,000 distinct CDR3 sequences, about 45% seen once. Sequenced input: sorted CD4+, CD8+, or CD8+CD57+ T cells (not recorded which) from PBMCs. The source is a human donor with aplastic anemia.

This clonotype was observed once. This chain joins TRBV11-2 and TRBJ2-6; 11 bases fit TRBD2. The CDR3 contains 18 residues. V was clipped by 8 bases and J by 0 bases; unmatched bases: 9. Per the germline V gene, CDR1 is SGHAT and CDR2 is FQNNGV. DNA of the CDR3: TGTGCCAGCTCACTGACCGGGACTAGCGGCTCTGGGGCCAACGTCCTGACTTTC. Its translation: CASSLTGTSGSGANVLTF.

This clonotype came up once. The rearrangement links TRBV6-2 or TRBV6-3 to TRBJ1-2; D is unresolved. V was clipped by 0 bases and J by 5 bases, with 16 bases between them. Germline-derived CDR1 and CDR2 are MNHEY and SVGEGT. There are 16 residues in the CDR3. CDR3 sequence: CASSYSTAPTEYGYTF. CDR3 nucleotide sequence: TGTGCCAGCAGTTACTCGACGGCACCAACGGAGTATGGCTACACCTTC.

V gene TRBV7-8 combines with J gene TRBJ2-3; 10 bases fit TRBD2. V was pared by 1 base and J by 6 bases, with 4 bases of the junction left unmatched. This CDR3 contains 15 residues. CDR1 is SGHVS, CDR2 FQNEAQ, per germline. CDR3 region: CASSLGGLAVDTQYF. Here the CDR3 DNA reads TGTGCCAGCAGCTTAGGAGGACTAGCGGTGGATACGCAGTATTTT.

This clonotype was counted at least ten times. The CDR3 is CASSVDGANTEAFF. CDR3 bases: TGTGCCAGCAGCGTAGACGGGGCGAACACTGAAGCTTTCTTT. V usage is TRBV9 and J usage is TRBJ1-1; tentatively, D is TRBD1 (5 bases). This CDR3 has 14 amino acids. Germline V gene sequence: CDR1 SGDLS, CDR2 YYNGEE. The germline V and J ends were trimmed by 0 bases and 1 base, with 7 bases remaining between them.

This clonotype was counted many times. The chain couples TRBV29-1 to TRBJ1-2; a weak D match, TRBD1 (5 bases). Trimming stripped 3 bases from V and 12 bases from J, with 14 bases between. In germline, CDR1 is SQVTM, CDR2 ANQGSEA. The CDR3 has 11 residues. The CDR3, as DNA: TGCAGCGTTGATCCGCAGGGAGGGAACACCTTC. Its translation: CSVDPQGGNTF.

This clonotype was found many times. The chain has TRBV7-3 and TRBJ2-1; 13 bases map to TRBD2. This CDR3 is built from 14 residues. Trimming cost V 6 bases and J 8 bases; bases outside gene matches: 4. CDR1 is SGHTA, CDR2 FQGTGA, per germline. For the CDR3, the DNA is TGTGCCAGCAGGTTCGGACTAGCGGGAGATGAGCAGTTCTTC. Its translation: CASRFGLAGDEQFF.

The chain is built from TRBV19 and TRBJ2-7; D remains unclear. This CDR3 spans 16 amino acids. The germline V and J ends were trimmed by 4 bases and 2 bases, with 18 bases remaining between them. Germline values: CDR1 LNHDA, CDR2 SQIVND (reference sequence). CDR3 DNA: TGTGCCAGTAGTACCGACCCGGTCCGAGCGCCCTACGAGCAGTACTTC. Translating gives CASSTDPVRAPYEQYF.

The V gene is TRBV24-1, the J gene TRBJ2-7; D perhaps matches TRBD1 (6 bases). Germline-derived CDR1 and CDR2 are KGHDR and SFDVKD. The CDR3 has 15 residues. V gave up 5 bases and J gave up 4 bases, with 17 bases separating them. The CDR3 region is CATSVSTGSIYEQYF. CDR3 bases: TGTGCCACCAGTGTCTCGACAGGTTCGATTTACGAGCAGTACTTC.

The chain is built from TRBV19 and TRBJ1-2; D gene ambiguous. Per germline, CDR1 LNHDA and CDR2 SQIVND (reference sequence). The CDR3 sequence is 14 residues long. Trimming cost V 7 bases and J 2 bases, with 14 bases left between them. This chain's CDR3 is CASNPESLNYGYTF. In nucleotides, the CDR3 is TGTGCCAGTAATCCTGAGTCCCTAAACTATGGCTACACCTTC.

The chain uses TRBV7-8 and TRBJ1-1; weak D call: TRBD1 (5 bases). The length of the CDR3 is 17 residues. The V end was cut by 1 base, the J end by 1 base, with 16 bases between. CDR1 SGHVS and CDR2 FQNEAQ come from the germline V gene. The CDR3 region has the DNA TGTGCCAGCAGCTTAGGTATTCAGACAGACCAGAACACTGAAGCTTTCTTT. Translating it yields CASSLGIQTDQNTEAFF.

The chain recombines TRBV25-1 with TRBJ1-2, with D possibly TRBD1 on 6 matching bases. There are 13 residues in the CDR3. Trimming shortened V by 6 bases and J by 5 bases, and 13 bases separated the two germline ends. Germline values: CDR1 MGHDK, CDR2 SYGVNS. The CDR3 DNA follows: TGTGCCAGCAGACCAAACAGGGTTTATGGCTACACCTTC. Its protein product is CASRPNRVYGYTF.

The V and J genes are TRBV20-1 and TRBJ1-2; 8 bases line up with TRBD1. The V gene's germline CDR1 is DFQATT and CDR2 SNEGSKA (reference sequence). With V trimmed by 3 bases and J by 4 bases, 7 bases remained unmatched. This CDR3 contains 14 residues. The chain's CDR3 is CSASGGQGSYGYTF. CDR3 DNA sequence: TGCAGTGCTAGTGGCGGACAGGGTAGCTATGGCTACACCTTC.

A few counts support this clonotype. The chain links TRBV10-3 to TRBJ1-6, with 9 nucleotides matching TRBD1. CDR3 length: 17 amino acids. V lost 10 bases and J lost 10; bases outside the gene matches: 20. Looked up from germline, CDR1 is ENHRY and CDR2 is SYGVKD. CDR3 in amino acids: CATKTGQGSFRNSPLHF. The DNA of the CDR3 is TGTGCCACCAAAACGGGACAGGGATCTTTCAGAAACTCACCCCTCCACTTT.

This clonotype came up once. The chain couples TRBV19 to TRBJ1-6; no clear D. V shed 4 bases and J shed 6 bases, with 13 bases lying between them. The CDR3 has 15 amino acids. CDR1 and CDR2 (germline): LNHDA, SQIVND (reference sequence). The DNA of the CDR3 is TGTGCCAGTAGTACCGACGCGTGGCCTAATTCACCCCTCCACTTT. The encoded protein is CASSTDAWPNSPLHF.

This clonotype was counted at least ten times. This sequence joins TRBV12-3 or TRBV12-4 and TRBJ2-7; D is possibly TRBD1 (6 bases). V lost 3 bases to trimming and J lost 2 bases, with 11 bases between them. This CDR3 is built from 14 residues. The CDR3 DNA reads TGTGCCAGCAGTTTGGGACAACCTCCCTACGAGCAGTACTTC. Residues: CASSLGQPPYEQYF.

The table lists this clonotype with a few counts. This rearrangement joins TRBV7-2 to TRBJ2-5, with 9 bases matching TRBD2. Germline V gives CDR1 SGHTA, CDR2 FQGNSA. V trimming: 0 bases; J trimming: 5 bases; junction bases outside the gene matches: 7. This CDR3 spans 16 amino acids. The CDR3 is CASSLALAGGRETQYF. CDR3 DNA sequence: TGTGCCAGCAGCTTAGCGTTGGCGGGGGGGCGCGAGACCCAGTACTTC.

The V call is TRBV11-3, the J call TRBJ2-3; 7 nucleotides agree with TRBD2. V trimming: 5 bases; J trimming: 1 base; junction bases outside the gene matches: 3. The CDR3 spans 14 residues. The V gene's germline CDR1 is SGHNT and CDR2 YENEEA. This chain's CDR3 is CASSKRGGTDTQYF. The CDR3 nucleotides are TGTGCCAGCAGCAAGCGGGGCGGCACAGATACGCAGTATTTT.

The CDR3 is CASSFSGANEQFF. The CDR3, as DNA: TGTGCCAGCAGCTTTAGCGGGGCTAATGAGCAGTTCTTC. The rearrangement uses TRBV7-9 and TRBJ2-1, with 8 bases lining up with TRBD2. This CDR3 region has 13 residues. V lost 3 bases, J lost 7 bases, and 2 bases stayed unmatched. Germline V gene lookup returns CDR1 SEHNR and CDR2 FQNEAQ (reference sequence).